Shown below are 14 T cell receptor beta chains from a single sample sequenced in a study of shared clonotypes between healthy human individuals. Assay used: immunoSEQ multiplex PCR; TCRdb lists only in-frame clones, some missing. This sample carries roughly 660,000 clones, 80% to 95% of them seen once, and the ten largest clones take about 34%. Sequences were obtained from memory CD8+ T cells from PBMCs. Subset reported: CD45RO+ cells pooled with CCR7-negative TemRA cells. Receptor source: a man aged 18 to 29 in good health. Some clones in this sample may be carry-over from other donors' samples.

The chain recombines TRBV4-3 with TRBJ2-1; 7 positions match TRBD2. V lost 0 bases, J lost 5 bases, and 7 bases stayed unmatched. This CDR3 region has 16 residues. The germline V gene has CDR1 LGHNA and CDR2 YSLEER. CDR3 DNA sequence: TGCGCCAGCAGCCAAGAGTTGGGGGACTATCACAATGAGCAGTTCTTC. Protein sequence: CASSQELGDYHNEQFF.

This clone was detected only once. The rearrangement joins TRBV19 to TRBJ1-1, with 9 positions matching TRBD1. J was trimmed by 2 bases and V by 3 bases; bases with no gene match: 7. The CDR3 runs to 16 residues. Germline V gene lookup returns CDR1 LNHDA and CDR2 SQIVND (reference sequence). CDR3 nucleotides: TGTGCCAGTAGTATTTTCACGGGACAGGGAAACACTGAAGCTTTCTTT. Amino acid sequence: CASSIFTGQGNTEAFF. Full variable domain (remainder filled in from reference TRBV19 and TRBJ1-1): DGGITQSPKYLFRKEGQNVTLSCEQNLNHDAMYWYRQDPGQGLRLIYYSQIVNDFQKGDIAEGYSVSREKKESFPLTVTSAQKNPTAFYLCASSIFTGQGNTEAFFGQGTRLTVV.

The chain carries TRBV7-2 and TRBJ2-1; TRBD2 matches 7 bases. The CDR3 sequence is 17 residues long. Germline V gene data show CDR1 as SGHTA and CDR2 as FQGNSA. The V and J ends lost 3 bases and 4 bases, in that order; junction bases with no gene match: 12. The CDR3 nucleotides read TGTGCCAGCAGCTTTGGTACTCCGGGAGGAGGGTACAATGAGCAGTTCTTC. Translation: CASSFGTPGGGYNEQFF. Combining the CDR3 with reference TRBV7-2 and TRBJ2-1 gives the whole variable domain GAGVSQSPSNKVTEKGKDVELRCDPISGHTALYWYRQSLGQGLEFLIYFQGNSAPDKSGLPSDRFSAERTGGSVSTLTIQRTQQEDSAVYLCASSFGTPGGGYNEQFFGPGTRLTVL.

The rearrangement links TRBV5-6 to TRBJ2-3, with D uncertain. Looked up from germline, CDR1 is SGHDT and CDR2 is YYEEEE. The CDR3 is made up of 12 amino acids. V shed 1 base and J shed 7 bases, with 7 bases lying between them. This chain's CDR3 is CASSLTGYTQYF. CDR3 nucleotide sequence: TGTGCCAGCAGCTTGACCGGCTATACGCAGTATTTT.

The chain links TRBV7-6 to TRBJ2-7, with 7 bases identical to TRBD2. After removal of 2 bases from V and 4 bases from J, the junction contained 14 bases not matched to a gene. The V gene's germline CDR1 is SGHVS and CDR2 FNYEAQ. CDR3 length: 17 amino acids. The CDR3 sequence is CASSLIGEGGSLYEQYF. The CDR3 DNA reads as TGTGCCAGCAGCTTAATTGGAGAGGGCGGGAGTTTATACGAGCAGTACTTC.

This clone has a handful of counts. The chain employs TRBV15 and TRBJ1-5; D ambiguous. The CDR3 runs 15 residues. Germline V gene lookup returns CDR1 LNHNV and CDR2 YYDKDF (reference sequence). The ends were cut back, 5 bases at V and 1 base at J, with 12 bases in the middle. The CDR3 sequence: CATSLIPGSNQPQHF. CDR3 in DNA: TGTGCCACCAGCTTGATCCCCGGGAGCAATCAGCCCCAGCATTTT. Using reference TRBV15 and TRBJ1-5 for the parts outside the CDR3, the full variable domain is DAMVIQNPRYQVTQFGKPVTLSCSQTLNHNVMYWYQQKSSQAPKLLFHYYDKDFNNEADTPDNFQSRRPNTSFCFLDIRSPGLGDTAMYLCATSLIPGSNQPQHFGDGTRLSIL.

This chain connects TRBV9 to TRBJ2-7, with 12 bases lining up with TRBD1. Germline CDR1 SGDLS, CDR2 YYNGEE. The length of the CDR3 is 15 residues. The ends lost 4 bases at V and 5 bases at J; junction bases unmatched: 7. The CDR3 loop reads CASSKGTGGKNEQYF. CDR3 DNA sequence: TGTGCCAGCAGCAAAGGGACAGGGGGCAAGAACGAGCAGTACTTC.

V and J are TRBV9 and TRBJ1-5, with TRBD1 as a possible D gene (6 bases). With 3 bases removed from V and 1 base from J, the gap between germline ends came to 8 bases. Per the germline V gene, CDR1 is SGDLS and CDR2 is YYNGEE. The CDR3 has 14 amino acids. CDR3 coding DNA: TGTGCCAGCAGCGCCACAGGGAGCAATCAGCCCCAGCATTTT. Its translation: CASSATGSNQPQHF.

The V gene is TRBV2, the J gene TRBJ2-5, with 7 bases identical to TRBD1. V gave up 8 bases and J gave up 5 bases; unmatched junction bases: 8. Germline-derived CDR1 and CDR2 are SNHLY and FYNNEI. The CDR3 loop spans 13 amino acids. This CDR3 reads CASRDRSGETQYF. The CDR3 DNA reads TGTGCCAGCCGGGACAGATCAGGGGAGACCCAGTACTTC.

The chain is built from TRBV7-6 and TRBJ2-3; unclear D gene. Germline V gene sequence: CDR1 SGHVS, CDR2 FNYEAQ. With 5 bases removed from V and 4 bases from J, the gap between germline ends came to 10 bases. The CDR3 has 13 residues. The CDR3 region has the DNA TGTGCCAGCAGCCCCGAGGTCGCAGATACGCAGTATTTT. Protein: CASSPEVADTQYF.

V gene TRBV9 combines with J gene TRBJ1-2; no firm D call. Looked up from germline, CDR1 is SGDLS and CDR2 is YYNGEE. The CDR3 contains 17 residues. V was trimmed by 0 bases and J by 0 bases, leaving 15 bases between them. CDR3 residues: CASSVDPKAAANYGYTF. The CDR3 DNA is TGTGCCAGCAGCGTAGACCCAAAGGCAGCCGCTAACTATGGCTACACCTTC.

The chain joins TRBV28 to TRBJ1-3, with D maybe TRBD1 (5 bases). CDR1 and CDR2 (germline): MDHEN, SYDVKM. V shed 4 bases and J shed 4 bases, with 8 bases lying between them. CDR3 length: 13 residues. This chain's CDR3 is CASSWGEGNTIYF. The CDR3, as DNA: TGTGCCAGCAGTTGGGGGGAAGGAAACACCATATATTTT.

This chain's CDR3 is CASSQELVTGISPLHF. The CDR3, as DNA: TGCGCCAGCAGCCAAGAACTGGTGACAGGGATTTCACCCCTCCACTTT. This chain uses TRBV4-1 with TRBJ1-6, with TRBD1 matching over 7 bases. CDR1 is MGHRA and CDR2 is YSYEKL in the germline V gene. J was trimmed by 9 bases and V by 0 bases; bases with no gene match: 8. The CDR3 contains 16 residues.

The V call is TRBV2, the J call TRBJ2-1; 9 bases map to TRBD1. CDR3 length equals 13 residues. CDR1 is SNHLY and CDR2 is FYNNEI in the germline V gene. The ends lost 7 bases at V and 7 bases at J; junction bases unmatched: 5. CDR3 bases: TGTGCCAGCAACAGGGGGCTTGGGAATGAGCAGTTCTTC. As protein: CASNRGLGNEQFF.